These 16 T cell receptor beta chains came from one sample sequenced in a study of blood T cell repertoires in COVID-19. Clones were sequenced by immunoSEQ multiplex PCR, and TCRdb holds only the in-frame ones, with some missing. The repertoire holds about 180,000 clones, with around 83% as singletons. The sample comprised peripheral blood. The receptors were sampled from a human donor in a cohort sampled during active COVID-19.

This chain uses TRBV7-2 with TRBJ2-3; 8 nucleotides agree with TRBD2. This CDR3 is built from 14 residues. Per germline, CDR1 SGHTA and CDR2 FQGNSA. V was clipped by 5 bases and J by 2 bases; unmatched bases: 3. The DNA for the CDR3 is TGTGCCAGCAGCCCGGGGGGGAACACAGATACGCAGTATTTT. Translation gives CASSPGGNTDTQYF.

This chain joins TRBV27 and TRBJ2-7; TRBD1 matches 9 bases. V was pared by 2 bases and J by 6 bases, with 5 bases of the junction left unmatched. Germline loops: CDR1 MNHEY, CDR2 SMNVEV (reference sequence). This CDR3 is 14 amino acids long. This CDR3 reads CASSLGTGRSEQYF. The CDR3 region has the DNA TGTGCCAGCAGTTTAGGGACAGGGCGGAGCGAGCAGTACTTC.

The CDR3 loop is CASSYGGFSYEQYF. The CDR3, as DNA: TGTGCCAGCAGTTACGGCGGTTTTTCCTACGAGCAGTACTTC. The chain couples TRBV6-6 to TRBJ2-7, with D uncertain. This CDR3 region has 14 residues. V was pared by 2 bases and J by 1 base, with 9 bases between. The germline V gene encodes CDR1 MNHNY and CDR2 SVGAGI (reference sequence).

To note about this clone: Other nucleotide sequences in the sample specify the same CDR3. The rearrangement joins TRBV5-1 to TRBJ2-7, with a possible D match to TRBD1 (9 bases). The CDR3 consists of 18 residues. Germline V gives CDR1 SGHRS, CDR2 YFSETQ. Trimming pared 1 base from V and 5 bases from J, leaving 25 bases between. This CDR3 reads CASSLRGQGEAGVNEQYF. As DNA, the CDR3 is TGCGCCAGCAGCTTGCGGGGACAGGGAGAAGCGGGAGTGAACGAGCAGTACTTC.

The rearrangement links TRBV10-3 to TRBJ2-3; perhaps TRBD1 as D (5 bases). The germline gives CDR1 ENHRY, CDR2 SYGVKD. V lost 7 bases and J 5 bases, leaving 16 bases between the germline ends. This CDR3 comprises 14 residues. CDR3 DNA: TGTGCCATCACCGAACGCAGGGATCAAGATACGCAGTATTTT. Amino acid sequence: CAITERRDQDTQYF.

Worth noting for this clone: This sample includes further DNA sequences coding for the same CDR3. This sequence joins TRBV4-3 and TRBJ2-3; 10 bases map to TRBD2. V gave up 0 bases and J gave up 2 bases; unmatched junction bases: 8. Germline CDR1 and CDR2: LGHNA and YSLEER. The CDR3 runs 18 residues. The CDR3 is CASSQEGLAGGPTDTQYF. CDR3 sequence (DNA): TGCGCCAGCAGCCAAGAGGGGTTAGCGGGGGGTCCCACAGATACGCAGTATTTT.

The V call is TRBV9, the J call TRBJ2-2; D perhaps matches TRBD2 (6 bases). Germline-derived CDR1 and CDR2 are SGDLS and YYNGEE. V lost 3 bases and J 9 bases, leaving 18 bases between the germline ends. The CDR3 length is 15 residues. CDR3 sequence (DNA): TGTGCCAGCAGCGGCGGGACTTCCCTTCACCGGGAGCTGTTTTTT. It codes for CASSGGTSLHRELFF.

The rearrangement links TRBV4-3 to TRBJ2-1; no clear D gene. Trimming stripped 0 bases from V and 4 bases from J, with 10 bases between. The CDR3 loop spans 15 amino acids. CDR1 and CDR2 from the germline V gene are LGHNA and YSLEER. The chain's CDR3 is CASSQDLPGYNEQFF. The CDR3 DNA is TGCGCCAGCAGCCAAGATCTCCCGGGTTACAATGAGCAGTTCTTC.

The chain has TRBV3-1 (or the pseudogene TRBV3-2) and TRBJ2-7; TRBD2 matches 7 bases. The V gene's germline CDR1 is LGHDT and CDR2 YNNKEL (reference sequence). The CDR3 covers 17 residues. The V gene end was trimmed by 1 base and the J gene end by 4 bases; junction bases not matched to a gene: 13. The CDR3 loop reads CASSQASGPGRVYEQYF. In nucleotides, the CDR3 is TGTGCCAGCAGCCAAGCTAGCGGCCCTGGTAGGGTTTACGAGCAGTACTTC.

V usage is TRBV27 and J usage is TRBJ2-7; D is ambiguous. The CDR3 loop spans 13 amino acids. Looked up from germline, CDR1 is MNHEY and CDR2 is SMNVEV (reference sequence). Trimming cost V 0 bases and J 6 bases, with 9 bases left between them. The CDR3 loop reads CASSLSVASEQYF. DNA of the CDR3: TGTGCCAGCAGTTTATCGGTTGCCAGCGAGCAGTACTTC.

The chain employs TRBV27 and TRBJ2-3; 7 positions match TRBD1. CDR1 and CDR2 (germline): MNHEY, SMNVEV (reference sequence). J lost 1 base, V lost 5 bases, and 6 bases had no gene match. The CDR3 loop spans 15 amino acids. CDR3 bases: TGTGCCAGCAGTGGTCTCGGGACAGGCACAGATACGCAGTATTTT. Amino acid sequence: CASSGLGTGTDTQYF.

This CDR3 is CASSGDRAYEQYF. The CDR3 region has the DNA TGTGCCAGCAGCGGCGACAGGGCCTACGAGCAGTACTTC. The V and J genes are TRBV21-1 and TRBJ2-7; no check of the table's D call, TRBD1, against the DNA was made. TRBV21-1 is recorded as a pseudogene. The CDR3 runs 13 residues.

This chain joins TRBV10-3 and TRBJ2-7; the match to TRBD1 covers 7 bases. Germline V gives CDR1 ENHRY, CDR2 SYGVKD. Trimming at V came to 1 base and at J to 6 bases, leaving 3 bases not matched to a gene. The CDR3 consists of 13 residues. CDR3 nucleotide sequence: TGTGCCATCAGTGAGTTGACAGGGACCGAGCAGTACTTC. This sequence encodes CAISELTGTEQYF.

The chain employs TRBV4-3 and TRBJ2-1; TRBD1 is a possible D gene (5 bases). CDR1 and CDR2 (germline): LGHNA, YSLEER. There are 14 residues in the CDR3. Trimming cost V 4 bases and J 7 bases, with 14 bases left between them. This chain's CDR3 is CASSPSRVVNEQFF. The CDR3 bases are TGCGCCAGCAGCCCAAGCAGGGTCGTAAATGAGCAGTTCTTC.

The V and J genes are TRBV6-6 and TRBJ1-2; a weak D match, TRBD1 (6 bases). The germline CDR1 and CDR2 sequences are MNHNY and SVGAGI (reference sequence). Trimming left V 7 bases short and J 6 bases short, with 12 bases between. This CDR3 comprises 12 residues. The CDR3 here is CASTAGENGYTF. CDR3 DNA: TGTGCCAGCACGGCAGGGGAGAATGGCTACACCTTC.

The chain carries TRBV2 and TRBJ1-2; D is ambiguous. Germline CDR1 and CDR2: SNHLY and FYNNEI. The CDR3 is 13 amino acids. V gave up 3 bases and J gave up 1 base, with 6 bases separating them. CDR3 DNA: TGTGCCAGCAGTGACAGTTATAACTATGGCTACACCTTC. It is translated as CASSDSYNYGYTF.